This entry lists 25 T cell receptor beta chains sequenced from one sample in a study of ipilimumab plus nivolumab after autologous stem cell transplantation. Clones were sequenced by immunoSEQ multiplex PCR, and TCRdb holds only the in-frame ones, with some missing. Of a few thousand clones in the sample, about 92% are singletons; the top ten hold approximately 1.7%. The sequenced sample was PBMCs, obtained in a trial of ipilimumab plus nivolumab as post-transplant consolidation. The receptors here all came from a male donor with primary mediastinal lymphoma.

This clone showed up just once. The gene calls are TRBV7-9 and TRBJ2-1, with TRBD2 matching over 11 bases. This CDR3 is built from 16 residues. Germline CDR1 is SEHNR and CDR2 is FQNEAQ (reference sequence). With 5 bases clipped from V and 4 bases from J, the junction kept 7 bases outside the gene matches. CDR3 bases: TGTGCCAGCAGCCAGAGACTAGCGGGACAGTACAATGAGCAGTTCTTC. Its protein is CASSQRLAGQYNEQFF.

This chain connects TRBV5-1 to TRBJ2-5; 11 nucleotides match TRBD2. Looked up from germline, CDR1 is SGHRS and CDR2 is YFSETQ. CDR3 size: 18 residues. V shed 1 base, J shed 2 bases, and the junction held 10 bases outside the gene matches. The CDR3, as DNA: TGCGCCAGCAGCTTGAACTCGCGGACTAGCGGGTATCAAGAGACCCAGTACTTC. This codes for CASSLNSRTSGYQETQYF.

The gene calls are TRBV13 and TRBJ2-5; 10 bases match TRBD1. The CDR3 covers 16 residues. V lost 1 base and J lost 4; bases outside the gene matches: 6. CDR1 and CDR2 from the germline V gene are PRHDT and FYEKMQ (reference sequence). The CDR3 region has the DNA TGTGCCAGCAGCTTAGAGGGACAGGGGTTTCTAGAGACCCAGTACTTC. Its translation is CASSLEGQGFLETQYF.

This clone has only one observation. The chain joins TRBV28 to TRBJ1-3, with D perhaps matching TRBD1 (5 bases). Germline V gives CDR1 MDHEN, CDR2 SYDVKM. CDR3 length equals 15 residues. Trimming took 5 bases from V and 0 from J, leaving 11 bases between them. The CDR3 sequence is CASSQSGSSGNTIYF. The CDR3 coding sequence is TGTGCCAGCAGTCAGTCAGGGAGCTCTGGAAACACCATATATTTT.

CDR3 coding DNA: TGTGCCAGCAGTGAAGGGGACACCCCAAGGAGGCCCCAGCATTTT. Encoded protein: CASSEGDTPRRPQHF. This rearrangement joins TRBV2 to TRBJ1-5; a weak D match, TRBD1 (6 bases). The V gene lost 1 base and the J gene lost 9 bases, with 16 bases spanning the gap. Looked up from germline, CDR1 is SNHLY and CDR2 is FYNNEI. CDR3 length: 15 amino acids.

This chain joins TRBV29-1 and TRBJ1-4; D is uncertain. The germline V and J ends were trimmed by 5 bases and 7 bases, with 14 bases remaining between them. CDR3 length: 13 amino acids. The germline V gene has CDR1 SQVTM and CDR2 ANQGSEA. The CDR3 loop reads CSVRGLGGEKLFF. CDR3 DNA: TGCAGCGTTCGAGGATTGGGAGGTGAAAAACTGTTTTTT.

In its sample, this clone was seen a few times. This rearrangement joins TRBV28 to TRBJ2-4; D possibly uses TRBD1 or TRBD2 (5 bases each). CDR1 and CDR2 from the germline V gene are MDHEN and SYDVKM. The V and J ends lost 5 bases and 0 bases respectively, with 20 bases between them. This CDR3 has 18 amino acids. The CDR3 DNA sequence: TGTGCCAGCAGTACGGCTCGAGGGGCCAGACTAGCCAAAAACATTCAGTACTTC. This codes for CASSTARGARLAKNIQYF.

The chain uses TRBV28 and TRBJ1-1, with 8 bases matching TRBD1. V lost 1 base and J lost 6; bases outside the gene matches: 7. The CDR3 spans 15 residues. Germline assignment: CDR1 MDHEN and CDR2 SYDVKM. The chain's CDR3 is CASSLFRTGSAEAFF. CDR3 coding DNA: TGTGCCAGCAGTTTATTTAGGACAGGGTCCGCTGAAGCTTTCTTT.

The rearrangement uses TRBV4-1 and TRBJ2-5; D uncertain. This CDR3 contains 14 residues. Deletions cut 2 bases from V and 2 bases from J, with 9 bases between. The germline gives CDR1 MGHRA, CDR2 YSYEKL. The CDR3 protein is CASSQKGYQETQYF. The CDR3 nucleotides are TGCGCCAGCAGCCAAAAAGGCTATCAAGAGACCCAGTACTTC.

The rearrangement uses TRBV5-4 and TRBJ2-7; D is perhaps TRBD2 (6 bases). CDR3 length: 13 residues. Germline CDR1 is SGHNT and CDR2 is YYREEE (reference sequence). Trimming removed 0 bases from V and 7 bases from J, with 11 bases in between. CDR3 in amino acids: CASSLASGGEQYF. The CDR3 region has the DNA TGTGCCAGCAGCTTGGCCAGTGGGGGGGAGCAGTACTTC.

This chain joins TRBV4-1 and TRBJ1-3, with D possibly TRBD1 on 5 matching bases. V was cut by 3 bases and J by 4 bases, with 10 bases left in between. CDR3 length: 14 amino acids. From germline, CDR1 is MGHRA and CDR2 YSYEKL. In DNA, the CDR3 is TGCGCCAGCAGCCAGCAGGGTCGCGGAAACACCATATATTTT. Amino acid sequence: CASSQQGRGNTIYF.

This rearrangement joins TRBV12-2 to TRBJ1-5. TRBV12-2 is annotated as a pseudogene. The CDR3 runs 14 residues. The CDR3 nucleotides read TGTGCAAGTCGTATCGTGGGAAGGGCTCAGCCCCAGCATTTT. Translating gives CASRIVGRAQPQHF.

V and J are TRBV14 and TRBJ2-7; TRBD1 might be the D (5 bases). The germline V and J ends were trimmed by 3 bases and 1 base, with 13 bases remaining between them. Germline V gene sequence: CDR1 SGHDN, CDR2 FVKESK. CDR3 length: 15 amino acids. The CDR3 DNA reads TGTGCCAGCAGCCAGCAGACAGTGGGGTCCTACGAGCAGTACTTC. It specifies CASSQQTVGSYEQYF.

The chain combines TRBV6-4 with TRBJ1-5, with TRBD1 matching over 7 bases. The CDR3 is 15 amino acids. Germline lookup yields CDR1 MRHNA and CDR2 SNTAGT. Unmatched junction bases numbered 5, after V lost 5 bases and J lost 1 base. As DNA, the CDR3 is TGTGCCAGCAGTAAGCCGGGACAGAGCAATCAGCCCCAGCATTTT. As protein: CASSKPGQSNQPQHF.

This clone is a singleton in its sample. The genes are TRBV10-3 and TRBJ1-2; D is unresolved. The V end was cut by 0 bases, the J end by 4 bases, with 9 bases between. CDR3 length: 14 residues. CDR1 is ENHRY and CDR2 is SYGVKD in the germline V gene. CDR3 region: CAISESDLGYGYTF. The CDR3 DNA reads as TGTGCCATCAGTGAGTCGGACCTTGGCTATGGCTACACCTTC.

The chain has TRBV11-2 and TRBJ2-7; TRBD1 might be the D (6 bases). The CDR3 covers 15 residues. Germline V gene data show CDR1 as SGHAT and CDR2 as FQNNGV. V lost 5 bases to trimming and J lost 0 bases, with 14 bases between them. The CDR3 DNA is TGTGCCAGCAGCCGCGACATCAGGGGCTCCTACGAGCAGTACTTC. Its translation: CASSRDIRGSYEQYF.

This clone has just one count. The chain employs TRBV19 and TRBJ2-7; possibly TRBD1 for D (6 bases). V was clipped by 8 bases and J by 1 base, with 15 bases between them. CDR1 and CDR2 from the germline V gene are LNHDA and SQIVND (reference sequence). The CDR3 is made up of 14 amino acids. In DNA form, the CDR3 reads TGTGCCAGTGCCGCCGGGACACTTTCCTACGAGCAGTACTTC. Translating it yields CASAAGTLSYEQYF.

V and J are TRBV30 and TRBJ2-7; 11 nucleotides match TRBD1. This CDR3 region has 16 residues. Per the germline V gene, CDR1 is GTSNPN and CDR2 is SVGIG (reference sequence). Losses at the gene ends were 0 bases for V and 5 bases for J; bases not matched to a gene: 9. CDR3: CAWSVILGQGGNEQYF. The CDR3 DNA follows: TGTGCCTGGAGTGTAATCTTGGGACAGGGGGGGAACGAGCAGTACTTC.

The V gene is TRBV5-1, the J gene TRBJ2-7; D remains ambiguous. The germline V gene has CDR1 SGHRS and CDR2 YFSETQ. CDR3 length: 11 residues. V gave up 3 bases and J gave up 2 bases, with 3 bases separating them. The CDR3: CASSSTYEQYF. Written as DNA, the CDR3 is TGCGCCAGCAGCTCGACCTACGAGCAGTACTTC.

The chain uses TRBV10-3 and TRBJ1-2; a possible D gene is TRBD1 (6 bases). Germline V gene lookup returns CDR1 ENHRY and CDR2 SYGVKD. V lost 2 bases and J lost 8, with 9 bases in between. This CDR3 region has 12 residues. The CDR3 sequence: CAISEGGYGYTF. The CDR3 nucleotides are TGTGCCATCAGTGAGGGGGGCTACGGCTACACCTTC.

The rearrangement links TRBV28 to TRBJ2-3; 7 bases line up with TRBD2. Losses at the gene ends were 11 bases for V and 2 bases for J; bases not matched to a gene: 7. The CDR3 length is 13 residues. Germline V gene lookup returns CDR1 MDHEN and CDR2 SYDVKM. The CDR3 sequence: CALTRDYTDTQYF. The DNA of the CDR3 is TGTGCCCTAACCCGGGACTACACAGATACGCAGTATTTT.

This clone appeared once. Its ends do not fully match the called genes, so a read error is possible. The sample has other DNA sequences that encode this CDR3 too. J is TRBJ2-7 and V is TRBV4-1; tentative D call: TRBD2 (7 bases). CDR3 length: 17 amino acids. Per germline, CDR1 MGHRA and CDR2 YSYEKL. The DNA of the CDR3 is TGCGCCAGCAGCCATGTGGGGAGGGGGATGGACTCCTACGAGCAGTACTTT. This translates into CASSHVGRGMDSYEQYF.

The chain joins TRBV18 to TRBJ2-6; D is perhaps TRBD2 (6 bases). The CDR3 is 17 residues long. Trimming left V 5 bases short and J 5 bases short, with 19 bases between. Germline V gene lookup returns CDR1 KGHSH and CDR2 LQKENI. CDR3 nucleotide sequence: TGTGCCAGCTCATCGCCGCGGGACCAAAGTCGGGCCAACGTCCTGACTTTC. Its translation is CASSSPRDQSRANVLTF.

The CDR3 coding sequence is TGTGCCAGCAGCCCGGACAGGGCAAGCTCCTACGAGCAGTACTTC. As protein: CASSPDRASSYEQYF. The rearrangement joins TRBV11-1 to TRBJ2-7; 8 positions match TRBD1. This CDR3 comprises 15 residues. CDR1 is SGHAT and CDR2 is FQDESV in the germline V gene (reference sequence). V gave up 5 bases and J gave up 0 bases; unmatched junction bases: 6.

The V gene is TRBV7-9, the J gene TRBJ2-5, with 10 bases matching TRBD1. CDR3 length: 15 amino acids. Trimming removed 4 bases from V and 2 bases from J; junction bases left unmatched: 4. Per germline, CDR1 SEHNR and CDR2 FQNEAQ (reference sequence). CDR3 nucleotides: TGTGCCAGCAGCTATCTGGACAGGGGGCAAGAGACCCAGTACTTC. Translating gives CASSYLDRGQETQYF.